Listed below are T cell receptor beta chains from one sample, sequenced in a study of blood T cells in healthy people across ages. TCRdb reanalysed the 5' RACE reads using MiXCR and keeps one entry per CDR3 protein. The data hold some 640,000 distinct CDR3 sequences, with about 52% observed a single time. Sequenced input: blood. The receptors were sampled from a woman aged 60 to 75 in good health. Both conserved end residues are part of each CDR3. The D gene is left open where the match is weak. Not every row has a clone size; where given, it reads once, few, many or a size class.

d_call: TRBD2
v_call: TRBV20-1
j_call: TRBJ2-7
clone_size: few
cdr3_aa: CSASPGLAGEDEQYF
cdr3_nt: TGCAGTGCTAGCCCCGGACTAGCGGGAGAAGACGAGCAGTACTTC

d_call: NA
v_call: TRBV20-1
j_call: TRBJ1-1
clone_size: NA
cdr3_aa: CSGRRRGHNTEAFF
cdr3_nt: TGCAGTGGGCGTAGGAGGGGTCATAACACTGAAGCTTTCTTT

d_call: NA
v_call: TRBV27
j_call: TRBJ2-1
clone_size: NA
cdr3_aa: CASKRNGQVYNEQFF
cdr3_nt: TGTGCCAGCAAGCGTAATGGGCAGGTCTACAATGAGCAGTTCTTC

d_call: TRBD2
v_call: TRBV7-3
j_call: TRBJ2-1
clone_size: few
cdr3_aa: CASSQSLADYNEQFF
cdr3_nt: TGTGCCAGCAGCCAAAGTCTAGCGGACTACAATGAGCAGTTCTTC

d_call: NA
v_call: TRBV28
j_call: TRBJ2-1
clone_size: NA
cdr3_aa: CASSFGRFGDNEQFF
cdr3_nt: TGTGCCAGCAGTTTCGGGAGATTCGGCGACAATGAGCAGTTCTTC

d_call: TRBD1
v_call: TRBV29-1
j_call: TRBJ1-1
clone_size: NA
cdr3_aa: CSLRGQITEAFF
cdr3_nt: TGCAGCTTAAGGGGACAGATCACTGAAGCTTTCTTT

d_call: TRBD2
v_call: TRBV7-9
j_call: TRBJ2-7
clone_size: NA
cdr3_aa: CASSPPGLAAEQYF
cdr3_nt: TGTGCCAGCAGCCCCCCGGGACTAGCGGCCGAGCAGTACTTC

d_call: NA
v_call: TRBV10-3
j_call: TRBJ1-5
clone_size: NA
cdr3_aa: CAISEYLYQPQHF
cdr3_nt: TGTGCCATCAGTGAGTATTTGTATCAGCCCCAGCATTTT

d_call: TRBD1
v_call: TRBV7-2
j_call: TRBJ2-7
clone_size: NA
cdr3_aa: CASSKGQGYEQYF
cdr3_nt: TGTGCCAGCAGCAAAGGACAGGGCTACGAGCAGTACTTC

d_call: TRBD2
v_call: TRBV25-1
j_call: TRBJ2-5
clone_size: few
cdr3_aa: CASSDSSGKTETQYF
cdr3_nt: TGTGCCAGCAGTGATAGTAGCGGGAAAACGGAGACCCAGTACTTC

d_call: TRBD1
v_call: TRBV7-3
j_call: TRBJ2-7
clone_size: few
cdr3_aa: CASSAGTGGGYEQYF
cdr3_nt: TGTGCCAGCAGCGCCGGGACAGGGGGTGGTTACGAGCAGTACTTC

d_call: NA
v_call: TRBV29-1
j_call: TRBJ2-1
clone_size: NA
cdr3_aa: CSVPPDTSSYNEQFF
cdr3_nt: TGCAGCGTACCACCGGACACGAGCTCCTACAATGAGCAGTTCTTC

d_call: NA
v_call: TRBV9
j_call: TRBJ2-3
clone_size: NA
cdr3_aa: CASSVGGQITDTQYF
cdr3_nt: TGTGCCAGCAGCGTAGGGGGGCAGATTACAGATACGCAGTATTTT